This TCR beta chain was found in a study of vaccination effects on CD4 cells after COVID-19. Across the study: They grew under 2.5 million PBMC in each well, adding 10 IU/ml IL-2 and approximately 10 ug/ml peptides.

After roughly eleven days in culture, the CD4+ T cells were isolated. PCR showed that the person got SARS-CoV-2 infection at some point between March and December 2020. Only in-frame clones appear in the TCRdb table, and some are missing; sequencing was by immunoSEQ multiplex PCR. The sample comprises 40,000 to 55,000 clones, roughly 72% of which are singletons, and roughly 8.6% rests with the top ten. With respect to this clone: Its specificity is not known.

The V end was cut by 7 bases, the J end by 1 base, with 19 bases between. The CDR3 loop spans 15 amino acids. In germline, CDR1 is SQVTM, CDR2 ANQGSEA. Material: CD4+ T cells from PBMCs cultured without peptide, obtained before COVID-19 vaccination. V gene TRBV29-1 combines with J gene TRBJ2-5, with D tentatively TRBD1 (6 bases). The clonotype originates from a human donor who had a prior SARS-CoV-2 infection. In DNA, the CDR3 is TGCAGCGCTCCGGACAGAAACTTCATCCAAGAGACCCAGTACTTC. It encodes CSAPDRNFIQETQYF.